Listed below are T cell receptor beta chains from one sample, sequenced in a study of blood T cell repertoires in COVID-19. Clones were read by immunoSEQ multiplex PCR, and TCRdb kept only the in-frame ones, dropping some. The data contain around 200,000 clones, roughly 90% of them seen just once; the ten biggest clones take up 20% to 25%. Specimen: peripheral blood. These receptors all come from a man aged 65-85 years with active or convalescent COVID-19. CDR3s include the opening cysteine and the closing phenylalanine or tryptophan. A D gene is named only where the DNA matches it firmly. The listing skips clone size in some rows; elsewhere it reads once, few, many or a size class.

j_call clone_size d_call v_call cdr3_aa cdr3_nt
TRBJ2-7 - TRBD1 TRBV6-5 CASSIMGQGGGEQYF TGTGCCAGCTCGATCATGGGACAGGGAGGTGGCGAGCAGTACTTC
TRBJ1-3 - - TRBV18 CASSPREDGNTIYF TGTGCCAGCTCACCTCGGGAGGATGGAAACACCATATATTTT
TRBJ2-4 - TRBD2 TRBV7-2 CASSRGRGAKNIQYF TGTGCCAGCAGCCGCGGGAGGGGCGCTAAAAACATTCAGTACTTC
TRBJ2-7 - TRBD2 TRBV5-1 CASSPALGEGSYEQYF TGCGCCAGCAGCCCTGCCCTCGGGGAGGGTTCCTACGAGCAGTACTTC
TRBJ2-1 - TRBD2 TRBV5-1 CASSLVSGAGYNEQFF TGCGCCAGCAGCTTGGTTAGCGGGGCCGGCTACAATGAGCAGTTCTTC
TRBJ2-2 - TRBD1 TRBV6-2/TRBV6-3 CASSSGQLNTGELFF TGTGCCAGCAGCTCGGGACAGTTGAACACCGGGGAGCTGTTTTTT
TRBJ2-2 many - TRBV5-1 CASRPAGLNTGELFF TGCGCCAGCAGACCGGCCGGACTAAACACCGGGGAGCTGTTTTTT
TRBJ2-7 - - TRBV12-3/TRBV12-4 CASSLLGAYEQYF TGTGCCAGCAGTTTGTTAGGGGCCTACGAGCAGTACTTC
TRBJ2-7 - - TRBV15 CATSRDPLGRGGSYEQYF TGTGCCACCAGCAGAGATCCCCTGGGGAGGGGGGGCTCCTACGAGCAGTACTTC
TRBJ1-2 - TRBD1 TRBV6-5 CASSRQGGDYGYTF TGTGCCAGCAGTCGACAGGGAGGCGACTATGGCTACACCTTC
TRBJ1-1 - - TRBV11-2 CASSLVGASTEAFF TGTGCCAGCAGCTTAGTGGGGGCCTCCACTGAAGCTTTCTTT
TRBJ1-2 - TRBD1 TRBV15 CATSRGGTGQREYGYTF TGTGCCACCAGCAGGGGGGGGACAGGGCAGAGGGAATATGGCTACACCTTC
TRBJ2-1 few TRBD2 TRBV4-1 CASSQDSGGYNEQFF TGCGCCAGCAGCCAGGACAGCGGGGGTTACAATGAGCAGTTCTTC
TRBJ1-1 - TRBD1 TRBV5-1 CASSPTGDTEAFF TGCGCCAGCAGTCCCACAGGGGACACTGAAGCTTTCTTT
TRBJ2-1 - TRBD2 TRBV5-1 CASSPSGSSYNEQFF TGCGCCAGCAGCCCCAGCGGGAGCTCCTACAATGAGCAGTTCTTC
TRBJ2-1 - - TRBV6-2/TRBV6-3 CASSYTGPYNEQFF TGTGCCAGCAGTTACACGGGTCCTTACAATGAGCAGTTCTTC
TRBJ2-2 - - TRBV5-4 CASSQQTGLGPTGELFF TGTGCCAGCAGCCAACAGACAGGACTCGGCCCCACCGGGGAGCTGTTTTTT
TRBJ1-1 - - TRBV6-5 CASISPRGDPEAFF TGTGCCAGCATCTCCCCCAGGGGAGACCCTGAAGCTTTCTTT
TRBJ2-1 - - TRBV7-2 CASSSPGFPSYNEQFF TGTGCCAGCAGCTCCCCAGGGTTCCCCTCCTACAATGAGCAGTTCTTC
TRBJ2-7 once TRBD1 TRBV6-6 CASSYSGQGYEQYF TGTGCCAGCAGTTACTCGGGACAGGGGTACGAGCAGTACTTC
TRBJ1-4 - - TRBV9 CASSVRAGGTTNEKLFF TGTGCCAGCAGCGTACGTGCGGGGGGTACAACTAATGAAAAACTGTTTTTT
TRBJ1-2 - - TRBV5-1 CASSLESLYGYTF TGCGCCAGCAGCTTGGAGTCACTCTATGGCTACACCTTC
TRBJ1-4 - TRBD1 TRBV5-1 CASSKTGLGVNEKLFF TGCGCCAGCAGCAAGACAGGGTTGGGGGTTAATGAAAAACTGTTTTTT
TRBJ2-5 few - TRBV28 CASSLPAQGTQYF TGTGCCAGCAGTTTACCGGCCCAGGGGACCCAGTACTTC
TRBJ1-2 - - TRBV5-1 CASSLGQGSRGYTF TGCGCCAGCAGCTTGGGTCAGGGGAGTCGTGGCTACACCTTC
TRBJ1-6 - TRBD1 TRBV6-5 CASSLDRDYNSPLHF TGTGCCAGCAGTCTCGACAGGGACTATAATTCACCCCTCCACTTT
TRBJ2-1 - TRBD1 TRBV9 CASSVGEGAPKMHEQFF TGTGCCAGCAGCGTAGGAGAGGGGGCTCCGAAGATGCATGAGCAGTTCTTC
TRBJ2-7 - TRBD1 TRBV4-1 CASSWDRVDEQYF TGCGCCAGCAGTTGGGACAGGGTGGACGAGCAGTACTTC
TRBJ1-5 once TRBD1 TRBV15 CATSTDRGPQHF TGTGCCACCAGCACCGACAGGGGGCCCCAGCATTTT
TRBJ1-3 - - TRBV23-1 CASRPGELNGNTIYF TGCGCCAGCAGACCGGGGGAGTTAAATGGAAACACCATATATTTT
TRBJ2-6 few TRBD1 TRBV14 CASSPRGQGANVLTF TGTGCCAGCAGCCCCAGGGGGCAAGGGGCCAACGTCCTGACTTTC
TRBJ2-2 - TRBD2 TRBV4-1 CASSHAVASGSYTGELFF TGCGCCAGCAGCCACGCGGTGGCTAGCGGGAGCTACACCGGGGAGCTGTTTTTT
TRBJ1-2 - - TRBV7-3 CASSEGKGNYGYTF TGTGCCAGCAGCGAGGGCAAGGGAAATTATGGCTACACCTTC
TRBJ2-7 once TRBD2 TRBV13 CASRGGTLASYEQYF TGTGCCAGCCGGGGGGGGACGTTAGCTTCCTACGAGCAGTACTTC
TRBJ1-5 few - TRBV2 CASSDTNNQPQHF TGTGCCAGCTCTGACACGAACAATCAGCCCCAGCATTTT
TRBJ2-5 - TRBD1 TRBV12-3/TRBV12-4 CASSPQTGEAQYF TGTGCCAGCAGTCCTCAGACAGGGGAGGCCCAGTACTTC
TRBJ2-1 - - TRBV5-4 CASSRTGNEQFF TGTGCCAGCAGCCGCACAGGGAATGAGCAGTTCTTC
TRBJ1-2 - - TRBV7-2 CASSLQRDGYTF TGTGCCAGCAGCTTGCAGAGGGATGGCTACACCTTC
TRBJ1-2 - - TRBV19 CASSRTASSGGYTF TGTGCCAGTAGTAGGACAGCTTCGTCGGGTGGCTACACCTTC
TRBJ1-1 - TRBD1 TRBV6-2/TRBV6-3 CASSPIRGTNTEAFF TGTGCCAGCAGCCCCATCAGGGGGACTAACACTGAAGCTTTCTTT
TRBJ2-4 - TRBD1 TRBV7-2 CASSFAGTANIQYF TGTGCCAGCAGCTTCGCCGGGACAGCTAACATTCAGTACTTC
TRBJ1-2 once TRBD1 TRBV6-5 CASSFTGQGGYGYTF TGTGCCAGCAGTTTTACCGGACAGGGCGGCTATGGCTACACCTTC
TRBJ1-1 - - TRBV9 CASSKAPGNTEAFF TGTGCCAGCAGCAAAGCCCCTGGTAACACTGAAGCTTTCTTT
TRBJ1-1 - - TRBV7-8 CASSLTAERAFF TGTGCCAGCAGCTTAACGGCAGAGCGGGCTTTCTTT
TRBJ1-1 once - TRBV18 CASSRVSRGGNTEAFF TGTGCCAGCTCACGAGTCAGTAGAGGGGGGAACACTGAAGCTTTCTTT
TRBJ1-6 - TRBD1 TRBV5-4 CASSYPTGSNSPLHF TGTGCCAGCAGCTATCCGACAGGGAGTAATTCACCCCTCCACTTT
TRBJ2-7 few TRBD1 TRBV7-8 CASSAGQGPTYEQYF TGTGCCAGCAGCGCTGGACAGGGGCCAACCTACGAGCAGTACTTC
TRBJ2-1 - TRBD1 TRBV7-9 CASSLRRTGGLDEQFF TGTGCCAGCAGCTTAAGAAGGACAGGGGGCCTCGATGAGCAGTTCTTC
TRBJ1-2 - TRBD1 TRBV5-1 CASSLDAGGRYGYTF TGCGCCAGCAGCTTGGATGCAGGGGGCCGCTATGGCTACACCTTC
TRBJ2-3 - TRBD1 TRBV5-1 CASSWGTGGRDTQYF TGCGCCAGCAGCTGGGGGACAGGGGGCCGAGATACGCAGTATTTT
TRBJ2-7 few - TRBV27 CASSLGTDEPEQYF TGTGCCAGCAGTTTAGGGACTGATGAACCCGAGCAGTACTTC
TRBJ2-7 - - TRBV3-1/TRBV3-2 CASSDSTGSGYEQYF TGTGCCAGCAGCGATTCGACAGGAAGTGGGTACGAGCAGTACTTC
TRBJ1-4 - TRBD1 TRBV27 CASSLSGTGRYEKLFF TGTGCCAGCAGTTTATCCGGGACAGGCCGGTATGAAAAACTGTTTTTT